The clone carrying this T cell receptor beta chain was counted only a few times. This sample is part of a study of blood T cell repertoires in COVID-19. Study-wide background: Sites in the United States, Italy and Spain provided acute and convalescent COVID-19 samples.

V lost 3 bases, J lost 3 bases, and 1 base stayed unmatched. The CDR3 is 14 amino acids. Germline lookup yields CDR1 LNHDA and CDR2 SQIVND (reference sequence). Source study methods: Estimation of nucleated cell counts was performed using reference gene primer amplification. Method: immunoSEQ multiplex PCR; TCRdb's copy keeps in-frame clones and lacks some. The D gene and trimming were derived from the DNA, and the V and J assignments and clone size from that table. This table holds some 100,000 clones, approximately 81% found once. The sequenced sample was peripheral blood. V is TRBV19 and J is TRBJ2-7; TRBD2 matches 11 bases. The sequence was obtained from a man aged 60-69 years with acute or convalescent COVID-19. CDR3 protein: CASSMTSGIYEQYF. The CDR3 bases are TGTGCCAGTAGTATGACTAGCGGGATCTACGAGCAGTACTTC.